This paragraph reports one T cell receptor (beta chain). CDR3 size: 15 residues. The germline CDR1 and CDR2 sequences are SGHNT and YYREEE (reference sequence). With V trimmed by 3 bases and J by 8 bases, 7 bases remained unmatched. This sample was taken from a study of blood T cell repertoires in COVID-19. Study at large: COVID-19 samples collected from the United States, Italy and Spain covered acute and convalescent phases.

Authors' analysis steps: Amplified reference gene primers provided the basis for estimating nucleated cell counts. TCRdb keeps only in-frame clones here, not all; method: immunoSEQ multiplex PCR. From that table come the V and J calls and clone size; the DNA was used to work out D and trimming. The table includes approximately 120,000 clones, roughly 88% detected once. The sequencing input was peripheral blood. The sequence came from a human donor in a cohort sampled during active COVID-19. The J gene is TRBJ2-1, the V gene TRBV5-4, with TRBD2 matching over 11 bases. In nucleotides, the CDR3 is TGTGCCAGCAGCTGGGCTAGCGGGAGGAGCTATGAGCAGTTCTTC. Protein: CASSWASGRSYEQFF.